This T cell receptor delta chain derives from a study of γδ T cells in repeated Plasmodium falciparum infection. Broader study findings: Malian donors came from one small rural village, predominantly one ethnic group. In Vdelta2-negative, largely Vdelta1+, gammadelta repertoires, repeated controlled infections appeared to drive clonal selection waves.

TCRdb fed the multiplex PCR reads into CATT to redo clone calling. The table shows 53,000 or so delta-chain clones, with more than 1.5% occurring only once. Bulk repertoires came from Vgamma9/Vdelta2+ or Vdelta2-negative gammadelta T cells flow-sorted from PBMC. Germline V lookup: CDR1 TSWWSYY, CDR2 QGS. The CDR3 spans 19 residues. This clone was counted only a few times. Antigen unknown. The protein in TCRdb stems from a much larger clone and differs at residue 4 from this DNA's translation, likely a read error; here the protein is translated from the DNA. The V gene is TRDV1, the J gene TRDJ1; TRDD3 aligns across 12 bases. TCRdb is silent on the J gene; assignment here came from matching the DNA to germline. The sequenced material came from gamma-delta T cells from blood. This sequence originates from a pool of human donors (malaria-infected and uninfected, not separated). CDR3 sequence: CALEELRAPPNSGGYELIF. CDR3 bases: TGTGCTCTTGAGGAACTTAGGGCCCCTCCAAATTCTGGGGGATACGAACTCATCTTT.